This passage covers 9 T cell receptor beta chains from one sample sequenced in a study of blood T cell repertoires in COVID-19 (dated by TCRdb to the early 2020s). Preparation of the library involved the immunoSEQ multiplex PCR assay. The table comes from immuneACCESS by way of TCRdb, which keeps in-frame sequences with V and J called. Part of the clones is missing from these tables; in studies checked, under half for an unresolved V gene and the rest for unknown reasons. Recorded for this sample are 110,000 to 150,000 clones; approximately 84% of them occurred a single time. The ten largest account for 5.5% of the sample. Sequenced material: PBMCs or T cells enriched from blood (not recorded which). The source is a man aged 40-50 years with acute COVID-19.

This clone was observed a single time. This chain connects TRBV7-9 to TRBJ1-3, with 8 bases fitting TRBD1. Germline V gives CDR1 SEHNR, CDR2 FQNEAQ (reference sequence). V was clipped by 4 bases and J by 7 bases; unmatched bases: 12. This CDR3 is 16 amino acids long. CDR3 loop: CASSSVPGTGFNTIYF. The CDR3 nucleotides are TGTGCCAGCAGCTCCGTACCCGGGACAGGCTTTAACACCATATATTTT.

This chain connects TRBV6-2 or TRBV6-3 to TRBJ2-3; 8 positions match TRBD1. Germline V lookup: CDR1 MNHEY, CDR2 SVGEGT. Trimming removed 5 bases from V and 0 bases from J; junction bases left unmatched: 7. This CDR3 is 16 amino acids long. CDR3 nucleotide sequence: TGTGCCAGCAGTCAGCCGCGGGACAGGAGCACAGATACGCAGTATTTT. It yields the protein CASSQPRDRSTDTQYF.

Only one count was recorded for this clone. Here the CDR3 DNA reads TGTGCCAGCGTAGGGACTAGCACGGGGTACAATGAGCAGTTCTTC. It is translated as CASVGTSTGYNEQFF. V and J are TRBV6-5 and TRBJ2-1; TRBD2 aligns across 9 bases. The germline V gene encodes CDR1 MNHEY and CDR2 SVGAGI. This CDR3 contains 15 residues. With V trimmed by 8 bases and J by 4 bases, 9 bases remained unmatched.

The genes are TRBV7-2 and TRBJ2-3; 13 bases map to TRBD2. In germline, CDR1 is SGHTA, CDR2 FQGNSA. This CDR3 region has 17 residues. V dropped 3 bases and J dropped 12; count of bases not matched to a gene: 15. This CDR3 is CASSFGRTSGGTYPQYF. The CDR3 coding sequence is TGTGCCAGCAGCTTTGGCCGGACTAGCGGGGGAACCTATCCCCAGTATTTT.

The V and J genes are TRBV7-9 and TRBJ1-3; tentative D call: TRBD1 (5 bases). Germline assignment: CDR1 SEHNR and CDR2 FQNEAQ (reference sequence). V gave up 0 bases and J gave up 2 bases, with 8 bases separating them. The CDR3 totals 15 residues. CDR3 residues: CASSLAQGAGNTIYF. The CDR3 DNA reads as TGTGCCAGCAGCTTAGCGCAAGGGGCTGGAAACACCATATATTTT.

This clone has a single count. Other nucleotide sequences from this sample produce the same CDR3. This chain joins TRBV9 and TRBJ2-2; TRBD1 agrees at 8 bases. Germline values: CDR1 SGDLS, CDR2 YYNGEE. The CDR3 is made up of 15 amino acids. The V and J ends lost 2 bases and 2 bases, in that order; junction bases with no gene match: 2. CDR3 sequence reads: CASSVAGGNTGELFF. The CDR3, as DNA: TGTGCCAGCAGCGTGGCAGGGGGCAACACCGGGGAGCTGTTTTTT.

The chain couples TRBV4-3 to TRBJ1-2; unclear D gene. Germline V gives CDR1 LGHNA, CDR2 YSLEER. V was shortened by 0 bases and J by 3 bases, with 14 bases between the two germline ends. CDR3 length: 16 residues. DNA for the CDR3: TGCGCCAGCAGCCAAGAGGCCACGGGTGGCCACTATGGCTACACCTTC. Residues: CASSQEATGGHYGYTF.

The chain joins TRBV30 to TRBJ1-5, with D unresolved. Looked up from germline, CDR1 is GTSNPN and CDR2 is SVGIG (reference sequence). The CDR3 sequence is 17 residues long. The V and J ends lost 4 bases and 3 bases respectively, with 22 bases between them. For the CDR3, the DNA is TGTGCCTGGACTAACGGCGGCCTCGCCGGGGACAATCAGCCCCAGCATTTT. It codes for CAWTNGGLAGDNQPQHF.

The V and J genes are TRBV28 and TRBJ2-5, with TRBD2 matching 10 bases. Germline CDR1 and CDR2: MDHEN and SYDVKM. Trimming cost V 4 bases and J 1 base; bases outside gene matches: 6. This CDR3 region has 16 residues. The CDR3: CASSSRLAGIQETQYF. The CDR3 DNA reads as TGTGCCAGCAGTTCCCGACTAGCGGGTATCCAAGAGACCCAGTACTTC.